One and the same sample provided the 30 T cell receptor beta chains below, sequenced in a study of T cell clonality in common variable immunodeficiency. TCRdb's table, derived via immunoSEQ multiplex PCR, lists solely in-frame clones and lacks some. In total the sample includes about 43,000 clones, none of them seen once. Sequenced: peripheral blood mononuclear cells. All receptors derive from a person aged 18 to 69 in good health.

This clone was detected many times. The sequenced fragment ends 3 residues before the CDR3 boundary, so the rest is inferred from the germline J gene. This chain connects TRBV30 to TRBJ2-3; D is unresolved. The germline V gene has CDR1 GTSNPN and CDR2 SVGIG (reference sequence). The germline V and J ends were trimmed by 1 base and 4 bases, with 15 bases remaining between them. The CDR3 has 15 residues. CDR3 protein: CAWSDRGPTSDTQYF. CDR3 DNA (partial): TGTGCCTGGAGTGATCGTGGGCCTACATCAGATACG.

The sequenced part of the CDR3 DNA is TGTGCCAGCTCATCGGGACGGGGGGCTAGCTCTGGAAACACC. Protein product: CASSSGRGASSGNT. The entire CDR3 sequence reads CASSSGRGASSGNTIYF. The chain employs TRBV18 and TRBJ1-3; D is possibly TRBD1 (6 bases). The read is 3 residues too short to cover the CDR3 end, so that end is filled in from the germline J gene. Trimming cost V 5 bases and J 0 bases, with 17 bases left between them. Per the germline V gene, CDR1 is KGHSH and CDR2 is LQKENI. This CDR3 contains 17 residues.

This clone was recorded at least ten times. The missing CDR3 end, 3 residues past where the read stops, is filled in from the germline J gene. The rearrangement joins TRBV6-1 to TRBJ1-2; D perhaps matches TRBD1 (6 bases). This CDR3 has 13 amino acids. Germline V gene data show CDR1 as MNHNS and CDR2 as SASEGT. Here the CDR3 reads CASSGDTQEGYTF. The covered CDR3 bases are TGTGCCAGCAGTGGGGACACTCAGGAAGGC.

This clone was found many times. From the germline J gene comes the end of the CDR3, since the read stops 3 residues before it. V and J are TRBV13 and TRBJ1-3, with D possibly TRBD1 on 6 matching bases. CDR1 is PRHDT, CDR2 FYEKMQ, per germline (reference sequence). This CDR3 spans 16 amino acids. V lost 6 bases to trimming and J lost 0 bases, with 15 bases between them. The CDR3 is CASRYSGVFSGNTIYF. The sequenced CDR3 bases are TGTGCCAGCAGATATTCAGGGGTCTTCTCTGGAAACACC.

This clone was seen at least ten times. From the germline J gene comes the end of the CDR3, since the read stops 3 residues before it. The chain joins TRBV18 to TRBJ1-1; possible D gene TRBD1, 5 bases. CDR1 and CDR2 (germline): KGHSH, LQKENI. The V end was cut by 2 bases, the J end by 3 bases, with 13 bases between. The CDR3 runs 15 residues. Here the CDR3 reads CASSPGEGVYTEAFF. CDR3 DNA, as far as it was read: TGTGCCAGCTCACCAGGGGAAGGGGTGTACACTGAA.

This clone was detected ten times or more. The observed sequence ends 3 residues before the CDR3 terminus, with the missing tail filled in from the germline J gene. The rearrangement joins TRBV5-1 to TRBJ2-7; 8 nucleotides line up with TRBD1. The CDR3 covers 14 residues. Germline CDR1 and CDR2: SGHRS and YFSETQ. V lost 0 bases, J lost 6 bases, and 5 bases stayed unmatched. The CDR3 loop reads CASSLGGQGAEQYF. The part of the CDR3 DNA that was read is TGCGCCAGCAGCTTGGGCGGACAGGGTGCCGAG.

This clone was detected ten times or more. The CDR3 end falls 3 residues outside the read, so it is completed with the germline J gene. This chain joins TRBV20-1 and TRBJ2-1; 9 positions agree with TRBD2. J was trimmed by 2 bases and V by 5 bases; bases with no gene match: 4. CDR3 length: 14 residues. Germline V gene sequence: CDR1 DFQATT, CDR2 SNEGSKA (reference sequence). The sequenced part of the CDR3 DNA is TGCAGTGCTTATAGCGGGAGTACCTACAATGAG. This codes for CSAYSGSTYNE. From start to end, the CDR3 is CSAYSGSTYNEQFF.

This clone was observed many times. From the germline J gene comes the end of the CDR3, since the read stops 3 residues before it. The V and J genes are TRBV20-1 and TRBJ1-4; tentative D call: TRBD1 (6 bases). The CDR3 length is 15 residues. V was clipped by 4 bases and J by 0 bases, with 12 bases between them. Looked up from germline, CDR1 is DFQATT and CDR2 is SNEGSKA (reference sequence). Partial CDR3 DNA: TGCAGTGCTACGGGGGGCACGACAACTAATGAAAAA. This sequence encodes CSATGGTTTNEK. The whole CDR3 protein reads CSATGGTTTNEKLFF.

This clone came up many times. With the read ending 3 residues before the CDR3 end, the germline J gene is used to fill in that end. The rearrangement links TRBV5-1 to TRBJ1-1; weak D call: TRBD1 (5 bases). The CDR3 runs to 14 residues. Germline V gene data show CDR1 as SGHRS and CDR2 as YFSETQ. The germline V and J ends were trimmed by 4 bases and 1 base, with 11 bases remaining between them. The CDR3 protein is CASSVLQGNTEAFF. CDR3 DNA (partial): TGCGCCAGCAGCGTCTTGCAGGGGAACACTGAA.

This clone was observed many times. The missing CDR3 end, 3 residues past where the read stops, is filled in from the germline J gene. J is TRBJ1-4 and V is TRBV5-6, with a weak D call TRBD1 (6 bases). Trimming left V 1 base short and J 4 bases short, with 8 bases between. This CDR3 is 14 amino acids long. CDR1 is SGHDT, CDR2 YYEEEE, per germline. Partial CDR3 DNA: TGTGCCAGCAGCTTGACAGGGAGTAATGAAAAA. Amino acid sequence: CASSLTGSNEK. The full CDR3 reads CASSLTGSNEKLFF.

This clone was detected many times. The read ends 3 residues early relative to the CDR3; the germline J gene fills the gap. The chain joins TRBV6-2 or TRBV6-3 to TRBJ1-4; TRBD1 might be the D (6 bases). The CDR3 has 16 residues. CDR1 and CDR2 (germline): MNHEY, SVGEGT. The V and J ends lost 7 bases and 8 bases respectively, with 23 bases between them. The CDR3 is CASNALSGGGREKLFF. Incomplete CDR3 DNA: TGTGCCAGCAACGCCCTGAGTGGAGGGGGAAGGGAAAAA.

This clone was counted ten times or more. The read gets to within 3 residues of the CDR3 end, and the germline J gene fills in the rest. The V call is TRBV13, the J call TRBJ2-5; possible D gene TRBD1, 5 bases. Germline V gene sequence: CDR1 PRHDT, CDR2 FYEKMQ (reference sequence). Trimming cost V 5 bases and J 2 bases, with 21 bases left between them. The CDR3 is 17 amino acids. The part of the CDR3 DNA that was read is TGTGCCAGCAGCCCCCAGAGAGTAGGGGTTCGTCAAGAGACC. Amino acids: CASSPQRVGVRQET. From start to end, the CDR3 is CASSPQRVGVRQETQYF.

This clone was recorded at least ten times. The CDR3 reads CSARGTGGWAFF. The sequenced part of the CDR3 DNA is TGCAGTGCTAGAGGCACGGGTGGATGG. V and J are TRBV20-1 and TRBJ1-1; D gene ambiguous. The read terminates 3 residues before the CDR3 end, so the remaining end is supplied by the germline J gene. The length of the CDR3 is 12 residues. Germline-derived CDR1 and CDR2 are DFQATT and SNEGSKA (reference sequence).

This clone came up many times. With the read ending 3 residues before the CDR3 end, the germline J gene is used to fill in that end. The V call is TRBV12-3 or TRBV12-4, the J call TRBJ1-2; no reliable D call. V lost 6 bases to trimming and J lost 2 bases, with 7 bases between them. This CDR3 contains 12 residues. The covered CDR3 bases are TGTGCCAGCAGCATCCAGAACTATGGC. It encodes CASSIQNYG. The full CDR3 sequence reads CASSIQNYGYTF.

This clone was counted ten times or more. The read comes to an end 3 residues before the CDR3 does, leaving the germline J gene to fill in the end. J is TRBJ2-3 and V is TRBV10-1; D not resolved. Germline CDR1 WNHNN, CDR2 SYGVQD (reference sequence). The CDR3 is 15 amino acids. Trimming took off 0 bases at V and 0 bases at J, with 7 bases between the two ends. The DNA read from the CDR3 is TGCGCCAGCAGTGAGTCGAGAGGCAGCACAGATACG. Translation: CASSESRGSTDT. The whole CDR3 reads CASSESRGSTDTQYF.

The sample holds many counts of this clone. The CDR3 end is not reached by the read, which stops 3 residues before it; the germline J gene fills it in. This sequence joins TRBV4-1 and TRBJ1-1; D may be TRBD1 (6 bases). CDR1 and CDR2 from the germline V gene are MGHRA and YSYEKL. The V and J ends lost 1 base and 5 bases respectively, with 14 bases between them. The CDR3 is 15 residues long. Here the CDR3 reads CASSQVVGARTEAFF. Partial CDR3 DNA: TGCGCCAGCAGCCAAGTGGTGGGGGCAAGAACTGAA.

This clone was detected a few times. The observed sequence ends 3 residues before the CDR3 terminus, with the missing tail filled in from the germline J gene. The rearrangement uses TRBV19 and TRBJ1-2; 7 positions match TRBD1. The CDR3 sequence is 16 residues long. Germline assignment: CDR1 LNHDA and CDR2 SQIVND (reference sequence). CDR3 DNA, as far as it was read: TGTGCCAGTAGTATCCCCAGGGGGGTATCCTACAATGAC. Translation: CASSIPRGVSYND. The whole CDR3 protein is CASSIPRGVSYNDYTF.

The table lists this clone with a few counts. The sequenced fragment ends 3 residues before the CDR3 boundary, so the rest is inferred from the germline J gene. V usage is TRBV27 and J usage is TRBJ2-5; 8 bases are a match to TRBD2. Germline CDR1 MNHEY, CDR2 SMNVEV (reference sequence). The CDR3 spans 14 residues. V trimming: 6 bases; J trimming: 3 bases; junction bases outside the gene matches: 6. This CDR3 reads CASSKRGPKETQYF. The sequenced CDR3 bases are TGTGCCAGCAGCAAGCGGGGGCCAAAAGAGACC.

This clone was picked up many times. The read gets to within 3 residues of the CDR3 end, and the germline J gene fills in the rest. This chain connects TRBV6-1 to TRBJ2-7, with 10 bases lining up with TRBD2. V lost 4 bases, J lost 4 bases, and 1 base stayed unmatched. The CDR3 length is 13 residues. CDR1 and CDR2 (germline): MNHNS, SASEGT. The part of the CDR3 DNA that was read is TGTGCCAGCAGTGCTAGCGGGAGTTACGAG. It codes for CASSASGSYE. In full, the CDR3 reads CASSASGSYEQYF.

This clone was found many times. The CDR3 end falls 3 residues outside the read, so it is completed with the germline J gene. This chain uses TRBV14 with TRBJ2-3; tentative D call: TRBD2 (6 bases). The CDR3 consists of 15 residues. The V gene lost 2 bases and the J gene lost 5 bases, with 14 bases spanning the gap. Looked up from germline, CDR1 is SGHDN and CDR2 is FVKESK. The CDR3 bases that were read are TGTGCCAGCAGCCAACTCGGGTTCGGGGGAGATACG. Protein: CASSQLGFGGDT. The full CDR3 is CASSQLGFGGDTQYF.

The table lists this clone with many counts. The missing CDR3 end, 3 residues past where the read stops, is filled in from the germline J gene. V gene TRBV7-6 combines with J gene TRBJ2-5; TRBD1 matches at 7 bases. Germline values: CDR1 SGHVS, CDR2 FNYEAQ. The V gene end was trimmed by 0 bases and the J gene end by 4 bases; junction bases not matched to a gene: 2. The CDR3 has 14 residues. This CDR3 reads CASSLAYRGETQYF. CDR3 bases read: TGTGCCAGCAGCTTAGCGTACAGGGGAGAGACC.

This clone was seen at least ten times. The read ends 3 residues shy of where the CDR3 ends; the end is completed using the germline J gene. V and J are TRBV2 and TRBJ1-5, with D possibly matching TRBD1 (6 bases). Germline V lookup: CDR1 SNHLY, CDR2 FYNNEI. V lost 7 bases and J lost 3, with 13 bases in between. The CDR3 totals 14 residues. The CDR3 sequence: CASIAAGVNQPQHF. The DNA read from the CDR3 is TGTGCCAGCATTGCGGCAGGGGTCAATCAGCCC.

This clone has at least ten counts. CDR3 sequence: CASSYLDSSEAFF. The DNA read from the CDR3 is TGTGCCAGTAGTTATTTGGACAGCTCAGAA. J is TRBJ1-1 and V is TRBV19, with D possibly being TRBD1 (6 bases). The read halts 3 residues ahead of the CDR3 end, with the missing end drawn from the germline J gene. The CDR3 covers 13 residues. Germline assignment: CDR1 LNHDA and CDR2 SQIVND (reference sequence). The full variable domain, in which reference TRBV19 and TRBJ1-1 provide the parts outside the CDR3, is DGGITQSPKYLFRKEGQNVTLSCEQNLNHDAMYWYRQDPGQGLRLIYYSQIVNDFQKGDIAEGYSVSREKKESFPLTVTSAQKNPTAFYLCASSYLDSSEAFFGQGTRLTVV.

This clone was observed many times. Coverage ceases 3 residues before the CDR3 finishes, and the germline J gene fills in the end. The J gene is TRBJ1-1, the V gene TRBV20-1; tentatively, D is TRBD1 (5 bases). The CDR3 is made up of 15 amino acids. Germline V gene lookup returns CDR1 DFQATT and CDR2 SNEGSKA (reference sequence). V was shortened by 6 bases and J by 4 bases, with 21 bases between the two germline ends. CDR3 region: CSASGQGGVSTEAFF. The sequenced CDR3 bases are TGCAGTGCCAGCGGGCAGGGTGGGGTTAGCACTGAA.

This clone has a count of ten or more. The CDR3 is CSAREPRGNSPLHF. The part of the CDR3 DNA that was read is TGCAGTGCTAGAGAACCCAGGGGGAATTCACCC. The V gene is TRBV20-1, the J gene TRBJ1-6; 7 bases are a match to TRBD1. Read coverage stops 3 residues before the CDR3 terminus; the germline J gene supplies the remainder. V was pared by 0 bases and J by 7 bases, with 3 bases of the junction left unmatched. Germline CDR1 DFQATT, CDR2 SNEGSKA (reference sequence). The CDR3 length is 14 residues.

This clone has at least ten counts. The DNA ends 3 residues before the CDR3 does, and the rest of the CDR3 is filled in from the germline J gene. The V call is TRBV7-2, the J call TRBJ2-4; D gene ambiguous. The CDR3 runs 15 residues. The germline CDR1 and CDR2 sequences are SGHTA and FQGNSA. Deletions cut 2 bases from V and 0 bases from J, with 8 bases between. This CDR3 reads CASSLTGLAKNIQYF. The CDR3 DNA, read in part, is TGTGCCAGCAGCTTAACGGGTCTAGCCAAAAACATT. Looking up the rest from reference TRBV7-2 and TRBJ2-4 gives the full variable domain: GAGVSQSPSNKVTEKGKDVELRCDPISGHTALYWYRQSLGQGLEFLIYFQGNSAPDKSGLPSDRFSAERTGGSVSTLTIQRTQQEDSAVYLCASSLTGLAKNIQYFGAGTRLSVL.

This clone came up many times. A read error may account for a junction end that differs from germline. The read terminates 3 residues ahead of where the CDR3 ends, so the germline J gene completes it. The V and J genes are TRBV4-1 and TRBJ2-7; D is tentatively TRBD1 or TRBD2 (5 bases each). The CDR3 loop spans 15 amino acids. Germline V CDR1 and CDR2: MGHRA, YSYEKL. This CDR3 reads CTSSHARERSYEQYF. The DNA read from the CDR3 is TGCACCAGCAGCCACGCCAGGGAGAGATCCTACGAG.

This clone has ten or more counts. With the read ending 3 residues before the CDR3 end, the germline J gene is used to fill in that end. The chain links TRBV6-2 or TRBV6-3 to TRBJ2-2; weak D call: TRBD1 (5 bases). There are 14 residues in the CDR3. The V end was cut by 7 bases, the J end by 6 bases, with 15 bases between. Per the germline V gene, CDR1 is MNHEY and CDR2 is SVGEGT. CDR3 region: CASTRAPQSGELFF. The CDR3 DNA, read in part, is TGTGCCAGCACCAGGGCCCCCCAGTCCGGGGAG.

This clone was recorded many times. With the read ending 3 residues before the CDR3 end, the germline J gene is used to fill in that end. The V gene is TRBV7-9, the J gene TRBJ1-5; 9 bases match TRBD1. This CDR3 region has 15 residues. CDR1 and CDR2 from the germline V gene are SEHNR and FQNEAQ (reference sequence). With 1 base clipped from V and 4 bases from J, the junction kept 2 bases outside the gene matches. The DNA read from the CDR3 is TGTGCCAGCAGCTTAGGGGGACAGGGTAATCAGCCC. Translating gives CASSLGGQGNQP. Given in full, the CDR3 is CASSLGGQGNQPQHF.

Turning to this clone: Read coverage stops 3 residues before the CDR3 terminus; the germline J gene supplies the remainder. V usage is TRBV18 and J usage is TRBJ2-7; D not certain. Trimming stripped 1 base from V and 5 bases from J, with 3 bases between. CDR1 and CDR2 (germline): KGHSH, LQKENI. The CDR3 covers 11 residues. The DNA read from the CDR3 is TGTGCCAGCTCACCACAGCACGAG. It translates to CASSPQHE. The full CDR3 sequence reads CASSPQHEQYF.